Listed here are 17 T cell receptor beta chains from one sample, sequenced in a study of blood T cell repertoires in COVID-19. Sequenced by immunoSEQ multiplex PCR; TCRdb stores in-frame clones only, minus some. The data show 120,000 or so clones, with over 75% seen just once and 17% held by the top ten. The sequencing input was peripheral blood. These receptors all come from a man aged 25 to 40 with COVID-19, enrolled during active disease.

The chain joins TRBV27 to TRBJ2-3, with 9 bases matching TRBD1. J lost 4 bases, V lost 7 bases, and 3 bases had no gene match. The germline V gene encodes CDR1 MNHEY and CDR2 SMNVEV (reference sequence). The length of the CDR3 is 13 residues. The CDR3 DNA reads as TGTGCCAGCACTCGACAGGGGGCAGATACGCAGTATTTT. Its protein product is CASTRQGADTQYF.

This clone was seen a few times. This chain joins TRBV9 and TRBJ2-7; 11 nucleotides align to TRBD2. The ends lost 0 bases at V and 6 bases at J; junction bases unmatched: 2. The CDR3 covers 14 residues. Germline-derived CDR1 and CDR2 are SGDLS and YYNGEE. The CDR3, as DNA: TGTGCCAGCAGCGTAGGGCTAGCGGGGGGCGAGCAGTACTTC. The encoded protein is CASSVGLAGGEQYF.

The V call is TRBV19, the J call TRBJ1-5; D remains unclear. Trimming pared 5 bases from V and 1 base from J, leaving 9 bases between. The CDR3 consists of 14 residues. The germline V gene has CDR1 LNHDA and CDR2 SQIVND (reference sequence). CDR3 sequence (DNA): TGTGCCAGTAGTGTCGTCCGGAGCAATCAGCCCCAGCATTTT. This translates into CASSVVRSNQPQHF.

The chain couples TRBV9 to TRBJ2-5; TRBD2 aligns across 8 bases. Germline-derived CDR1 and CDR2 are SGDLS and YYNGEE. V was pared by 4 bases and J by 2 bases, with 7 bases of the junction left unmatched. The CDR3 totals 15 residues. CDR3: CASSPQSGRQETQYF. The CDR3 region has the DNA TGTGCCAGCAGCCCGCAGAGCGGGAGACAAGAGACCCAGTACTTC.

The rearrangement links TRBV29-1 to TRBJ2-1; D gene uncertain. V shed 3 bases and J shed 12 bases, with 21 bases lying between them. Germline V gene lookup returns CDR1 SQVTM and CDR2 ANQGSEA. The CDR3 runs 14 residues. The CDR3 DNA reads as TGCAGCGTTGACCTGGCAAGCCCTAGTCGCGGGCAGTTCTTC. Protein product: CSVDLASPSRGQFF.

The chain carries TRBV7-9 and TRBJ2-7; 10 nucleotides line up with TRBD2. Germline CDR1 is SEHNR and CDR2 is FQNEAQ (reference sequence). Unmatched junction bases numbered 3, after V lost 5 bases and J lost 2 bases. This CDR3 is 14 amino acids long. This chain's CDR3 is CASSLTSGAYEQYF. DNA of the CDR3: TGTGCCAGCAGCCTCACTAGCGGGGCCTACGAGCAGTACTTC.

CDR3 in amino acids: CASRLGGWGYTF. For the CDR3, the DNA is TGCGCCAGCAGACTCGGGGGTTGGGGCTACACCTTC. The rearrangement links TRBV5-1 to TRBJ1-2; perhaps TRBD1 as D (5 bases). Germline V gene data show CDR1 as SGHRS and CDR2 as YFSETQ. Trimming left V 5 bases short and J 8 bases short, with 13 bases between. The CDR3 is 12 amino acids.

This chain joins TRBV14 and TRBJ1-6; no firm D call. V lost 3 bases and J lost 4, with 10 bases in between. The CDR3 totals 15 residues. CDR1 SGHDN and CDR2 FVKESK come from the germline V gene. CDR3 residues: CASSQKQTYNSPLHF. CDR3 coding DNA: TGTGCCAGCAGCCAGAAACAAACGTATAATTCACCCCTCCACTTT.

This sequence joins TRBV2 and TRBJ2-1; D is possibly TRBD2 (7 bases). The length of the CDR3 is 14 residues. Trimming removed 6 bases from V and 7 bases from J, with 16 bases in between. Germline V gene data show CDR1 as SNHLY and CDR2 as FYNNEI. Here the CDR3 DNA reads TGTGCCAGCAGGAGGGGGGGACCAGTGAATGAGCAGTTCTTC. Translated, it gives CASRRGGPVNEQFF.

This chain links TRBV2 with TRBJ2-7; D may be TRBD2 (7 bases). V was clipped by 7 bases and J by 7 bases, with 23 bases between them. From germline, CDR1 is SNHLY and CDR2 FYNNEI. The CDR3 is 15 residues long. In DNA, the CDR3 is TGTGCCAGCACCAGTTGGGAGGGGGAAGTACGGGAGCAGTACTTC. Its protein product is CASTSWEGEVREQYF.

V gene TRBV4-1 combines with J gene TRBJ1-5; 8 nucleotides agree with TRBD1. Germline V gives CDR1 MGHRA, CDR2 YSYEKL. The CDR3 covers 17 residues. The J segment lost 3 bases and the V segment lost 5 bases, leaving 12 bases of the junction unmatched. The CDR3 nucleotides read TGCGCCAGCAGCGACATCCACCGGACAGGGAACAATCAGCCCCAGCATTTT. Residues: CASSDIHRTGNNQPQHF.

This CDR3 is CASSLTPFGAGHTDTQYF. Written as DNA, the CDR3 is TGTGCCAGCAGTTTAACCCCCTTTGGAGCGGGACACACAGATACGCAGTATTTT. This chain links TRBV27 with TRBJ2-3; tentative D call: TRBD2 (7 bases). Germline CDR1 reads MNHEY; CDR2 reads SMNVEV (reference sequence). The CDR3 is 18 amino acids. Trimming shortened V by 2 bases and J by 2 bases, and 20 bases separated the two germline ends.

This chain connects TRBV19 to TRBJ2-5; 9 bases are a match to TRBD1. The V segment lost 5 bases and the J segment 5 bases; nucleotides outside the gene matches: 12. Germline V gene sequence: CDR1 LNHDA, CDR2 SQIVND (reference sequence). The CDR3 covers 16 residues. The DNA of the CDR3 is TGTGCCAGTAGTGCGGGAATCACAGGGGGCGGGGAGACCCAGTACTTC. Translated, it gives CASSAGITGGGETQYF.

The rearrangement links TRBV28 to TRBJ2-5, with 9 bases matching TRBD2. Germline V CDR1 and CDR2: MDHEN, SYDVKM. The CDR3 has 14 residues. V was clipped by 6 bases and J by 2 bases; unmatched bases: 4. The CDR3 nucleotides read TGTGCCAGCAGCTACGCGGGAGGGCAAGAGACCCAGTACTTC. As protein: CASSYAGGQETQYF.

DNA for the CDR3: TGTGCCAGTAGACCGGGACTAGCGGACAATGAGCAGTTCTTC. Protein product: CASRPGLADNEQFF. V and J are TRBV19 and TRBJ2-1, with 11 bases identical to TRBD2. The CDR3 has 14 residues. The ends lost 6 bases at V and 5 bases at J; junction bases unmatched: 3. CDR1 is LNHDA, CDR2 SQIVND, per germline (reference sequence).

This clone was counted between two and nine times. The junction shows a germline mismatch at one end, possibly a read error. The V gene is TRBV24-1, the J gene TRBJ1-5; D perhaps matches TRBD1 (5 bases). Germline V gene data show CDR1 as KGHDR and CDR2 as SFDVKD. This CDR3 comprises 12 residues. Written as DNA, the CDR3 is TGCACCTCTAGCGTGGGACATCAGCCCCAGCATTTT. This gives the protein CTSSVGHQPQHF.

The chain carries TRBV6-5 and TRBJ1-3; D possibly corresponds to TRBD1 (6 bases). V was cut by 6 bases and J by 4 bases, with 13 bases left in between. Germline V CDR1 and CDR2: MNHEY, SVGAGI. The CDR3 consists of 14 residues. The CDR3 protein is CASRQGEIGNTIYF. The CDR3 DNA reads TGTGCCAGCAGACAGGGAGAAATCGGAAACACCATATATTTT.